The 13 T cell receptor beta chains presented below share a single source sample, sequenced in a study of blood T cell repertoires in COVID-19 (dated by TCRdb to 2018 to 2021). Receptor amplification or capture employed the immunoSEQ multiplex PCR assay. TCRdb stores this immuneACCESS table with in-frame sequences only. Part of the clones is absent; in the studies checked, under half of the shortfall reflects unresolved V genes, and no reason is known for the rest. The sample has roughly 70,000 clones on record, over 65% of them singletons. Of the sample, approximately 34% is held by the ten largest clones. The sequencing input was peripheral blood. The receptors here all came from a woman aged 70-85 years with acute or convalescent COVID-19.

The rearrangement links TRBV28 to TRBJ1-5; D unresolved. The V gene lost 7 bases and the J gene lost 2 bases, with 15 bases spanning the gap. The CDR3 covers 15 residues. CDR1 and CDR2 from the germline V gene are MDHEN and SYDVKM. The CDR3 region is CASISRPSGNQPQHF. CDR3 bases: TGTGCCAGCATCTCGAGGCCTTCGGGCAATCAGCCCCAGCATTTT.

This clone was detected once. The chain employs TRBV12-3 or TRBV12-4 and TRBJ1-4; TRBD1 is a possible D gene (6 bases). This CDR3 spans 13 amino acids. V was pared by 6 bases and J by 7 bases, with 12 bases between. The CDR3 sequence is CASRDSRIEKLFF. In DNA, the CDR3 is TGTGCCAGCAGGGACAGCCGGATTGAAAAACTGTTTTTT.

The rearrangement uses TRBV6-2 or TRBV6-3 and TRBJ2-7; 14 bases align to TRBD2. The CDR3 covers 19 residues. J was trimmed by 4 bases and V by 6 bases; bases with no gene match: 17. CDR1 is MNHEY, CDR2 SVGEGT, per germline. In DNA, the CDR3 is TGTGCCAGCAGCCCCCAACGGGGACTAGCGGGAGTATTGAGATACGAGCAGTACTTC. Translated: CASSPQRGLAGVLRYEQYF.

This chain connects TRBV28 to TRBJ1-2, with D hard to call. The CDR3 extends over 16 amino acids. Germline V gene data show CDR1 as MDHEN and CDR2 as SYDVKM. V was trimmed by 2 bases and J by 8 bases, leaving 21 bases between them. CDR3 sequence reads: CASSLLVPLTHRGYTF. The CDR3 DNA reads TGTGCCAGCAGTTTACTAGTCCCCCTCACCCACCGAGGCTACACCTTC.

The V and J genes are TRBV6-6 and TRBJ1-2; tentative D call: TRBD1 (6 bases). Germline CDR1 reads MNHNY; CDR2 reads SVGAGI (reference sequence). The V gene lost 4 bases and the J gene lost 7 bases, with 16 bases spanning the gap. CDR3 length: 14 residues. CDR3 sequence: CASSSAERGGGYTF. The CDR3 DNA sequence: TGTGCCAGCAGTTCCGCCGAGAGGGGGGGTGGCTACACCTTC.

V usage is TRBV5-1 and J usage is TRBJ2-5, with 9 bases lining up with TRBD1. The V gene's germline CDR1 is SGHRS and CDR2 YFSETQ. The CDR3 extends over 15 amino acids. V shed 0 bases and J 3 bases; nucleotides not matched to a gene: 3. In nucleotides, the CDR3 is TGCGCCAGCAGCTTGGTGGGACAGGGAGAAGAGACCCAGTACTTC. Translated: CASSLVGQGEETQYF. The full variable domain, in which reference TRBV5-1 and TRBJ2-5 provide the parts outside the CDR3, is KAGVTQTPRYLIKTRGQQVTLSCSPISGHRSVSWYQQTPGQGLQFLFEYFSETQRNKGNFPGRFSGRQFSNSRSEMNVSTLELGDSALYLCASSLVGQGEETQYFGPGTRLLVL.

As DNA, the CDR3 is TGTGCCAGCAGCGAGGGGAGGGGACCCCAGTTCTTC. It encodes CASSEGRGPQFF. The gene calls are TRBV3-1 (or the pseudogene TRBV3-2) and TRBJ2-1, with 7 bases aligning to TRBD2. Trimming cost V 5 bases and J 13 bases; bases outside gene matches: 8. CDR1 is LGHDT, CDR2 YNNKEL, per germline (reference sequence). The CDR3 is 12 residues long.

The DNA of the CDR3 is TGTGCCAGCACCCCCCAACTTGAGCAGTACTTC. Amino acids: CASTPQLEQYF. V is TRBV27 and J is TRBJ2-7; D gene unclear. The CDR3 runs 11 residues. Germline CDR1 is MNHEY and CDR2 is SMNVEV (reference sequence). Trimming removed 7 bases at V and 7 bases at J, with 11 bases between.

V gene TRBV7-2 combines with J gene TRBJ2-7; D is ambiguous. Germline CDR1 is SGHTA and CDR2 is FQGNSA. Trimming cost V 4 bases and J 2 bases, with 9 bases left between them. CDR3 length equals 13 residues. CDR3 bases: TGTGCCAGCAGCTCTGAGGCCCCCTACGAGCAGTACTTC. This codes for CASSSEAPYEQYF.

The chain links TRBV6-2 or TRBV6-3 to TRBJ2-1; tentatively, D is TRBD2 (5 bases). The V gene's germline CDR1 is MNHEY and CDR2 SVGEGT. CDR3 size: 13 residues. V lost 6 bases to trimming and J lost 9 bases, with 15 bases between them. The CDR3 coding sequence is TGTGCCAGCAGCCCCCTCCTAGCAAGTGAGCAGTTCTTC. Its translation is CASSPLLASEQFF.

The rearrangement uses TRBV12-3 or TRBV12-4 and TRBJ2-7; 8 positions agree with TRBD1. V was clipped by 5 bases and J by 7 bases; unmatched bases: 4. This CDR3 is 12 amino acids long. The DNA for the CDR3 is TGTGCCAGCAGTCGGACAGGGATGGAGCAGTACTTC. Translation: CASSRTGMEQYF.

V gene TRBV6-5 combines with J gene TRBJ2-4; 9 bases fit TRBD1. V was clipped by 7 bases and J by 7 bases; unmatched bases: 8. CDR1 and CDR2 from the germline V gene are MNHEY and SVGAGI. This CDR3 is 14 amino acids long. The CDR3, as DNA: TGTGCCAGCAACCAACAGGGGGCTTCGAACATTCAGTACTTC. Protein: CASNQQGASNIQYF.

The rearrangement uses TRBV28 and TRBJ2-2; D might be TRBD1 (6 bases). This CDR3 region has 17 residues. Trimming removed 6 bases from V and 3 bases from J, with 20 bases in between. CDR1 and CDR2 (germline): MDHEN, SYDVKM. CDR3 region: CASSRITGLGDTGELFF. CDR3 sequence (DNA): TGTGCCAGCAGCCGCATAACAGGGTTAGGTGACACCGGGGAGCTGTTTTTT.